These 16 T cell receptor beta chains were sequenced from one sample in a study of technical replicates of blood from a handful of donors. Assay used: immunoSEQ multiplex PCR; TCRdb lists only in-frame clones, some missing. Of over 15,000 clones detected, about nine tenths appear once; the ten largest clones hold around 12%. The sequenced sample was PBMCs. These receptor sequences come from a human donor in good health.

The CDR3 here is CASSSRQFSYNEQFF. The CDR3 region has the DNA TGTGCCAGCAGCTCCCGACAGTTCTCCTACAATGAGCAGTTCTTC. The V and J genes are TRBV9 and TRBJ2-1; weak D call: TRBD1 (5 bases). This CDR3 comprises 15 residues. V shed 4 bases and J shed 0 bases, with 11 bases lying between them. Germline V lookup: CDR1 SGDLS, CDR2 YYNGEE.

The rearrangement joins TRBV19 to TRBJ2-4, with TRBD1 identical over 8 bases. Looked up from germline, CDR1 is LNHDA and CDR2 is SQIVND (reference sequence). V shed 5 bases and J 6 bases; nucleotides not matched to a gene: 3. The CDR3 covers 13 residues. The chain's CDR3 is CASSDGTGNIQYF. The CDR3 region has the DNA TGTGCCAGTAGTGATGGGACAGGAAACATTCAGTACTTC.

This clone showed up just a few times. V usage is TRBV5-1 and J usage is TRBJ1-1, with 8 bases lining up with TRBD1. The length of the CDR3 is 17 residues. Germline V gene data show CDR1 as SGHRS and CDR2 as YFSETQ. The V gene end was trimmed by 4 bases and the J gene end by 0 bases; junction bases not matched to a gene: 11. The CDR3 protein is CASSHPPGQVMNTEAFF. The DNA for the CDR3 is TGCGCCAGCAGCCACCCTCCGGGACAGGTCATGAACACTGAAGCTTTCTTT. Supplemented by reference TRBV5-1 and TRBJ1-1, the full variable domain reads KAGVTQTPRYLIKTRGQQVTLSCSPISGHRSVSWYQQTPGQGLQFLFEYFSETQRNKGNFPGRFSGRQFSNSRSEMNVSTLELGDSALYLCASSHPPGQVMNTEAFFGQGTRLTVV.

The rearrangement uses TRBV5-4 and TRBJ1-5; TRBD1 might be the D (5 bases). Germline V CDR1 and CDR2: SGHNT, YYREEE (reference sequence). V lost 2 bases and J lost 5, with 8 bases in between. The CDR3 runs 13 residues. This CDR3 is CASSLEQDQPQHF. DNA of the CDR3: TGTGCCAGCAGCTTAGAACAGGATCAGCCCCAGCATTTT.

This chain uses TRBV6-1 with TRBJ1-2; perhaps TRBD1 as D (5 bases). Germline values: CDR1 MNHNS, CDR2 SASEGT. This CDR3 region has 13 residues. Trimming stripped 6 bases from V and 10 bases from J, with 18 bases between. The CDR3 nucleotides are TGTGCCAGCAGGCCGGCGGGGGGAGATGACTACACCTTC. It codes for CASRPAGGDDYTF.

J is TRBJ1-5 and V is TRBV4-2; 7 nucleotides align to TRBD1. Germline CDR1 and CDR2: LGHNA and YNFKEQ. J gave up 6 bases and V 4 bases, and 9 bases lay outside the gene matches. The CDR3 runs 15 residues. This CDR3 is CASSRDREGSQPQHF. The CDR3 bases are TGTGCCAGCAGCCGAGACAGGGAGGGGAGTCAGCCCCAGCATTTT.

In DNA, the CDR3 is TGCGCCAGCAGCACTCTTAGCACAGATACGCAGTATTTT. Translation: CASSTLSTDTQYF. This chain connects TRBV5-1 to TRBJ2-3; D is undetermined. The germline V gene encodes CDR1 SGHRS and CDR2 YFSETQ. The V end was cut by 4 bases, the J end by 0 bases, with 6 bases between. This CDR3 contains 13 residues.

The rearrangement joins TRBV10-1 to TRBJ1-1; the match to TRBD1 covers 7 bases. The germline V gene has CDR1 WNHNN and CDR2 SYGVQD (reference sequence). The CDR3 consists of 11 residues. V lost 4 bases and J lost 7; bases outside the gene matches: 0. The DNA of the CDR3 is TGCGCCAGCAGTGCAGGGGGTGAAGCTTTCTTT. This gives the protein CASSAGGEAFF.

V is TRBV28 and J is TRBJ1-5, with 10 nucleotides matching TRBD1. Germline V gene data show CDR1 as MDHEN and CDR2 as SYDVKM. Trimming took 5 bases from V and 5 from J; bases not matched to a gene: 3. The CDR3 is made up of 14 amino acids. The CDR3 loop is CASSAGQGYQPQHF. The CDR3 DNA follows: TGTGCCAGCAGTGCGGGACAGGGGTATCAGCCCCAGCATTTT.

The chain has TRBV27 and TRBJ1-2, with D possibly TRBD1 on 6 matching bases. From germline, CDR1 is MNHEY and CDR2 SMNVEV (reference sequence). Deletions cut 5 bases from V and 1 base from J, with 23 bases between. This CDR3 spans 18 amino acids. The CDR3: CASSPGTQGTLDNYGYTF. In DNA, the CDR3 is TGTGCCAGCAGTCCCGGGACACAGGGTACCCTCGATAACTATGGCTACACCTTC.

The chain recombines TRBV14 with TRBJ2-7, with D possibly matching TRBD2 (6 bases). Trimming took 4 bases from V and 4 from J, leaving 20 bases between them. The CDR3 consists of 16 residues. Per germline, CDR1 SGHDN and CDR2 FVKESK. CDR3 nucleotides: TGTGCCAGCAGCCCCTCCGGCGGGGCAGGGAGATACGAGCAGTACTTC. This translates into CASSPSGGAGRYEQYF.

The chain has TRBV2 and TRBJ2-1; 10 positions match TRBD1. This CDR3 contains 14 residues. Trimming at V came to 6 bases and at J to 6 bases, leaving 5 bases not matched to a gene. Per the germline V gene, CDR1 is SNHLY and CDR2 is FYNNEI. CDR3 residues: CASRTGQGTNEQFF. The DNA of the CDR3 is TGTGCCAGCAGGACGGGACAGGGGACCAATGAGCAGTTCTTC.

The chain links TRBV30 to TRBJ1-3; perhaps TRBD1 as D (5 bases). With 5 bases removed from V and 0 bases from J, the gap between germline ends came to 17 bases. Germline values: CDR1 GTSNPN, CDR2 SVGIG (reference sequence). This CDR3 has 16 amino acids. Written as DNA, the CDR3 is TGTGCCTGGGACCCCCAGGGACTCTTCTCTGGAAACACCATATATTTT. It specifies CAWDPQGLFSGNTIYF. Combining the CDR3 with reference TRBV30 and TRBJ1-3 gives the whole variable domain SQTIHQWPATLVQPVGSPLSLECTVEGTSNPNLYWYRQAAGRGLQLLFYSVGIGQISSEVPQNLSASRPQDRQFILSSKKLLLSDSGFYLCAWDPQGLFSGNTIYFGEGSWLTVV.

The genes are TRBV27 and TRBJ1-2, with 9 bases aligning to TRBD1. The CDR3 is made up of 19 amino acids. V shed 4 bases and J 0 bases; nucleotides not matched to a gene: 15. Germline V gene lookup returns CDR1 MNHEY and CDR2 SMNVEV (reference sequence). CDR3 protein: CASSSTRGTGNQPNYGYTF. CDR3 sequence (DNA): TGTGCCAGCAGTTCTACCCGGGGGACAGGGAACCAGCCTAACTATGGCTACACCTTC.

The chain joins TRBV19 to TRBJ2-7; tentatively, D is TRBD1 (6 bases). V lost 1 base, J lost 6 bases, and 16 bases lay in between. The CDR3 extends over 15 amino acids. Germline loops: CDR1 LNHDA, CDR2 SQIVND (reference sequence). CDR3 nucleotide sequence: TGTGCCAGTAGTATAGGGTCAGGGGCTCCACTCGAGCAGTACTTC. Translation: CASSIGSGAPLEQYF.

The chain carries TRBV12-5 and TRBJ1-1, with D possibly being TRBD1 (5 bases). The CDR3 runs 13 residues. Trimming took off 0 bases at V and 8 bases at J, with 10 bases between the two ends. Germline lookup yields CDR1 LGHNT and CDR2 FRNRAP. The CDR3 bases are TGTGCTAGTGGTTTGGTGACCCAGGGAGAAGCTTTCTTT. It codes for CASGLVTQGEAFF. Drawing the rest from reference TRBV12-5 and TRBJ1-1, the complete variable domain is DARVTQTPRHKVTEMGQEVTMRCQPILGHNTVFWYRQTMMQGLELLAYFRNRAPLDDSGMPKDRFSAEMPDATLATLKIQPSEPRDSAVYFCASGLVTQGEAFFGQGTRLTVV.